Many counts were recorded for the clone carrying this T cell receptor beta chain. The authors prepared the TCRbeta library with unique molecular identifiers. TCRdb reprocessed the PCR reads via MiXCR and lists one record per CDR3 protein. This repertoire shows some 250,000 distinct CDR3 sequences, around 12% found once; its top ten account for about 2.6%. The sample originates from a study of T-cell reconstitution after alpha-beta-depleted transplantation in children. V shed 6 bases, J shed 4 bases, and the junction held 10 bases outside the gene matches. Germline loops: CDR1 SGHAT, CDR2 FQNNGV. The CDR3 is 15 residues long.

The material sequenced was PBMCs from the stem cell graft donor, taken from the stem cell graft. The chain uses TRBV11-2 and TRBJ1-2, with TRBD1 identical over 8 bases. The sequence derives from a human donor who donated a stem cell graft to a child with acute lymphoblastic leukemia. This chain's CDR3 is CASSSGQGALYGYTF. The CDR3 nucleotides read TGTGCCAGCAGTTCAGGACAGGGAGCTCTCTATGGCTACACCTTC.